A single sample is the source of the 5 T cell receptor beta chains below, sequenced in a study of T cells in Graves' hyperthyroidism and ophthalmopathy. The CDR3 regions of TCR beta were amplified from RNA transcripts. First-round RT-PCR with HTBI primers amplified the TCR CDR3 region. TCRdb analysed the multiplex PCR reads with MiXCR anew, one entry per CDR3 protein. The table includes fewer than 700,000 distinct CDR3 sequences, 16% detected once. Sequencing input: blood. Receptors were obtained from a woman in her thirties with Graves' hyperthyroidism.

This chain connects TRBV5-1 to TRBJ2-5; 7 bases are shared with TRBD2. The ends lost 5 bases at V and 1 base at J; junction bases unmatched: 5. CDR1 SGHRS and CDR2 YFSETQ come from the germline V gene. This CDR3 contains 14 residues. The CDR3 sequence: CASSLAVAQETQYF. In nucleotides, the CDR3 is TGCGCCAGCAGTCTAGCGGTTGCCCAAGAGACCCAGTACTTC.

There are a few counts of this clonotype. The chain couples TRBV20-1 to TRBJ2-2, with a weak D call TRBD1 (6 bases). The germline V gene encodes CDR1 DFQATT and CDR2 SNEGSKA (reference sequence). Trimming stripped 3 bases from V and 5 bases from J, with 16 bases between. There are 15 residues in the CDR3. CDR3 sequence: CSARKQGRGTGELFF. The CDR3 DNA follows: TGCAGTGCTAGGAAACAGGGAAGAGGGACCGGGGAGCTGTTTTTT.

The sample holds many counts of this clonotype. The chain combines TRBV30 with TRBJ2-1; D unresolved. The CDR3 length is 16 residues. V was shortened by 5 bases and J by 5 bases, with 22 bases between the two germline ends. Germline V gene lookup returns CDR1 GTSNPN and CDR2 SVGIG (reference sequence). CDR3 DNA: TGTGCCTGGGGGAAGCCTTACTTCGGACGAGACAATGAGCAGTTCTTC. It translates to CAWGKPYFGRDNEQFF. The variable domain in full, with the rest retrieved from reference TRBV30 and TRBJ2-1, is SQTIHQWPATLVQPVGSPLSLECTVEGTSNPNLYWYRQAAGRGLQLLFYSVGIGQISSEVPQNLSASRPQDRQFILSSKKLLLSDSGFYLCAWGKPYFGRDNEQFFGPGTRLTVL.

Ten or more counts support this clonotype. This chain links TRBV28 with TRBJ2-1; D gene ambiguous. Germline values: CDR1 MDHEN, CDR2 SYDVKM. The V and J ends lost 0 bases and 8 bases respectively, with 14 bases between them. The CDR3 is made up of 15 amino acids. CDR3 DNA: TGTGCCAGCAGTTTATGGGAGTCCTTTAGAGATGAGCAGTTCTTC. It encodes CASSLWESFRDEQFF.

This clonotype was detected once. The chain uses TRBV10-3 and TRBJ1-2, with a possible D match to TRBD1 (5 bases). Germline V gives CDR1 ENHRY, CDR2 SYGVKD. V gave up 6 bases and J gave up 7 bases, with 12 bases separating them. The CDR3 contains 12 residues. The CDR3 DNA reads as TGTGCCATCAGGGGACGGGGGGGTGGCTACACCTTC. Its translation: CAIRGRGGGYTF.